Following are 9 T cell receptor beta chains from one sample sequenced in a study of T cell changes during pregnancy in multiple sclerosis. Profiling relied on immunoSEQ multiplex PCR, and the TCRdb table lists in-frame clones only, not all of them. This table holds 70,000 to 75,000 clones, approximately 92% found once. The starting material was peripheral blood, obtained in the second trimester of pregnancy. These receptors were obtained from a female donor in good health, enrolled as a control in a pregnancy study.

The chain links TRBV19 to TRBJ1-5; TRBD1 is a possible D gene (6 bases). Trimming shortened V by 4 bases and J by 5 bases, and 12 bases separated the two germline ends. Germline CDR1 LNHDA, CDR2 SQIVND (reference sequence). The CDR3 contains 14 residues. The CDR3 here is CASSRGQNYQPQHF. In DNA form, the CDR3 reads TGTGCCAGTAGTAGGGGGCAGAACTATCAGCCCCAGCATTTT.

V is TRBV7-2 and J is TRBJ2-3; weak D call: TRBD2 (5 bases). The CDR3 runs 17 residues. V lost 1 base, J lost 3 bases, and 17 bases lay in between. The germline V gene has CDR1 SGHTA and CDR2 FQGNSA. The DNA of the CDR3 is TGTGCCAGCAGCTTAGGGTCCGGTGGGAGAGGGACAGATACGCAGTATTTT. Translated, it gives CASSLGSGGRGTDTQYF.

The J gene is TRBJ2-7, the V gene TRBV30; 9 bases fit TRBD1. Germline V gene data show CDR1 as GTSNPN and CDR2 as SVGIG (reference sequence). This CDR3 spans 16 amino acids. After removal of 6 bases from V and 3 bases from J, the junction contained 15 bases not matched to a gene. CDR3 nucleotide sequence: TGTGCCTGCAAGGACTGGGACAGGGAGTTTTACTACGAGCAGTACTTC. Translated, it gives CACKDWDREFYYEQYF.

This clone was counted a few times. The chain couples TRBV29-1 to TRBJ1-1; D remains unclear. Germline V gene sequence: CDR1 SQVTM, CDR2 ANQGSEA. The CDR3 is made up of 11 amino acids. V was shortened by 5 bases and J by 7 bases, with 11 bases between the two germline ends. CDR3 sequence reads: CSVLIGGEAFF. CDR3 sequence (DNA): TGCAGCGTTCTCATCGGCGGTGAAGCTTTCTTT.

This chain joins TRBV4-3 and TRBJ2-6; 7 nucleotides line up with TRBD1. Germline CDR1 is LGHNA and CDR2 is YSLEER. Trimming at V came to 1 base and at J to 1 base, leaving 4 bases not matched to a gene. There are 17 residues in the CDR3. In DNA, the CDR3 is TGCGCCAGCAGCCAAGCGGACAGGACTTCTGGGGCCAACGTCCTGACTTTC. Protein: CASSQADRTSGANVLTF.

This chain joins TRBV5-4 and TRBJ2-3; 9 bases fit TRBD1. CDR1 and CDR2 from the germline V gene are SGHNT and YYREEE (reference sequence). The CDR3 spans 17 residues. The trim removed 4 bases at V and 3 bases at J, leaving 12 bases unmatched. In DNA form, the CDR3 reads TGTGCCAGCAGCCGACCGAACAGGGGGCAAGGGACAGATACGCAGTATTTT. Translated: CASSRPNRGQGTDTQYF. The entire variable domain, with the rest obtained from reference TRBV5-4 and TRBJ2-3, is as follows: ETGVTQSPTHLIKTRGQQVTLRCSSQSGHNTVSWYQQALGQGPQFIFQYYREEENGRGNFPPRFSGLQFPNYSSELNVNALELDDSALYLCASSRPNRGQGTDTQYFGPGTRLTVL.

V and J are TRBV5-6 and TRBJ1-1; weak D call: TRBD1 (6 bases). V was shortened by 1 base and J by 11 bases, with 15 bases between the two germline ends. The length of the CDR3 is 13 residues. Germline lookup yields CDR1 SGHDT and CDR2 YYEEEE. The CDR3 coding sequence is TGTGCCAGCAGCTTGTTGGGGGGGCAGGGGGCTTTCTTT. Translation: CASSLLGGQGAFF. The complete variable domain, with remaining parts taken from reference TRBV5-6 and TRBJ1-1, reads DAGVTQSPTHLIKTRGQQVTLRCSPKSGHDTVSWYQQALGQGPQFIFQYYEEEERQRGNFPDRFSGHQFPNYSSELNVNALLLGDSALYLCASSLLGGQGAFFGQGTRLTVV.

The chain is built from TRBV7-2 and TRBJ1-2, with D perhaps TRBD1 (6 bases). Trimming took off 5 bases at V and 0 bases at J, with 16 bases between the two ends. CDR1 and CDR2 (germline): SGHTA, FQGNSA. This CDR3 comprises 16 residues. CDR3 sequence (DNA): TGTGCCAGCAGCGCCGCCCCGGGACAAGCTAACTATGGCTACACCTTC. The encoded protein is CASSAAPGQANYGYTF.

The chain couples TRBV5-1 to TRBJ2-5; no firm D call. The CDR3 extends over 11 amino acids. CDR1 is SGHRS and CDR2 is YFSETQ in the germline V gene. Trimming removed 5 bases from V and 9 bases from J, with 11 bases in between. The CDR3 loop is CASRDLGPQYF. Here the CDR3 DNA reads TGCGCCAGCAGAGACCTGGGCCCCCAGTACTTC.